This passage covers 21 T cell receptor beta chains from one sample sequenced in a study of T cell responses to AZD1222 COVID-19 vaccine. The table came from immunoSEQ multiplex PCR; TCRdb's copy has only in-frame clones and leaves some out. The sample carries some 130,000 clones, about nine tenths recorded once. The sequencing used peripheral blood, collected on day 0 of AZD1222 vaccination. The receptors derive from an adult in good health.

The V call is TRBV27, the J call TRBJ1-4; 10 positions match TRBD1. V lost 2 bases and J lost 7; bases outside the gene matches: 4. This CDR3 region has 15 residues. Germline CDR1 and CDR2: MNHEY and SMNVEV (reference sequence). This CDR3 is CASSLTGTGAEKLFF. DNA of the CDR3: TGTGCCAGCAGTTTAACCGGGACAGGGGCTGAAAAACTGTTTTTT.

CDR3 in DNA: TGCGCCAGCAGCTTTTCTGGCAGTGTGAGAGGCTACACCTTC. Encoded protein: CASSFSGSVRGYTF. The rearrangement uses TRBV5-1 and TRBJ1-2; D remains ambiguous. The CDR3 runs 14 residues. Deletions cut 2 bases from V and 8 bases from J, with 16 bases between. Per germline, CDR1 SGHRS and CDR2 YFSETQ.

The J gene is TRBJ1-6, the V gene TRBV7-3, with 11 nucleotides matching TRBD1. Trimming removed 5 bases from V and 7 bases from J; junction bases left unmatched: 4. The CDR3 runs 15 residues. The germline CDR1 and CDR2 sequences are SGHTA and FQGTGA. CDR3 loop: CASSRDRGNNSPLHF. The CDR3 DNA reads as TGTGCCAGCAGCCGGGACAGGGGGAACAATTCACCCCTCCACTTT.

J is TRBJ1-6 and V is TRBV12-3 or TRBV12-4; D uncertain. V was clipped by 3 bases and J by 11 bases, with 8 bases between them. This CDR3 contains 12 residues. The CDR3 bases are TGTGCCAGCAGTTTGGGTGAGCCACCCCTCCACTTT. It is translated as CASSLGEPPLHF.

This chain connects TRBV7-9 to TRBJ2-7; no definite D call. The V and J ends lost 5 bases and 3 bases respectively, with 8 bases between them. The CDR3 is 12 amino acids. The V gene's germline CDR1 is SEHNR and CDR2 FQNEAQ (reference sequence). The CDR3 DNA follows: TGTGCCAGCAGCGGAGCGAGCTACGAGCAGTACTTC. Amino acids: CASSGASYEQYF.

The CDR3 coding sequence is TGCGCCAGCAGCCAGACAGGGAAAGATGAAAAACTGTTTTTT. This sequence encodes CASSQTGKDEKLFF. V is TRBV5-1 and J is TRBJ1-4; 7 nucleotides match TRBD1. Trimming took 4 bases from V and 6 from J; bases not matched to a gene: 6. Germline CDR1 and CDR2: SGHRS and YFSETQ. The CDR3 totals 14 residues.

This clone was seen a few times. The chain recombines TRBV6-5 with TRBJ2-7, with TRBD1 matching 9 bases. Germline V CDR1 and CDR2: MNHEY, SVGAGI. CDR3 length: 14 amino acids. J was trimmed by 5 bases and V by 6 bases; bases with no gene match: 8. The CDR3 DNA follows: TGTGCCAGCAGGCGGGGACAGGGAGGGCACGAGCAGTACTTC. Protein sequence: CASRRGQGGHEQYF.

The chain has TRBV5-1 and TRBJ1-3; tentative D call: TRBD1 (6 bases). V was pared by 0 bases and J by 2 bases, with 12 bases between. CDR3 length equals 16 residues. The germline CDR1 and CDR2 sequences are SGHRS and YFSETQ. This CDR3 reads CASSLVGRGTGNTIYF. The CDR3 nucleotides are TGCGCCAGCAGCTTGGTCGGCAGGGGAACTGGAAACACCATATATTTT.

CDR3 nucleotides: TGTGCCAGCAGCCTGGGGGGGCTTCTAGCTTTCTTT. Protein: CASSLGGLLAFF. V is TRBV5-6 and J is TRBJ1-1; perhaps TRBD1 as D (6 bases). This CDR3 spans 12 amino acids. Germline V lookup: CDR1 SGHDT, CDR2 YYEEEE. Trimming removed 4 bases at V and 10 bases at J, with 14 bases between.

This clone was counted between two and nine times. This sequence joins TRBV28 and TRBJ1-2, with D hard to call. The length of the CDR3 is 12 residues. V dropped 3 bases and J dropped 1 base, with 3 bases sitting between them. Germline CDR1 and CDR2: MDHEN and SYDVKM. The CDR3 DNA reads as TGTGCCAGCAGTTTTTATAACTATGGCTACACCTTC. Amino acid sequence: CASSFYNYGYTF.

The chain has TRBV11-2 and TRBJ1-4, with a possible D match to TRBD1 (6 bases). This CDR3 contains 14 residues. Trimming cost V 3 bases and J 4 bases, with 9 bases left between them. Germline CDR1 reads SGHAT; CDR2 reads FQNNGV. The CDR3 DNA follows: TGTGCCAGCAGCTTGAACAGGGTTAATGAAAAACTGTTTTTT. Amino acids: CASSLNRVNEKLFF.

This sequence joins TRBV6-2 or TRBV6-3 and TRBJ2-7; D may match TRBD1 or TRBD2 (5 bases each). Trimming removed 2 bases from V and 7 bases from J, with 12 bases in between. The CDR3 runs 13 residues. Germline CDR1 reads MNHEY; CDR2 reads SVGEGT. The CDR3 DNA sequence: TGTGCCAGCAGTTACCCCCCGGGGCTTGAGCAGTACTTC. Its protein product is CASSYPPGLEQYF.

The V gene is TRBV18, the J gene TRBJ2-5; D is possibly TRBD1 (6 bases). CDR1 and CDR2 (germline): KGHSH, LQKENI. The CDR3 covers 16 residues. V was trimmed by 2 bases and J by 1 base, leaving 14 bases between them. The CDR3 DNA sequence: TGTGCCAGCTCACCATACCAGGGGAGAGTCCAAGAGACCCAGTACTTC. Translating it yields CASSPYQGRVQETQYF. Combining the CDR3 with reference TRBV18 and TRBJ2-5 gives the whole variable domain NAGVMQNPRHLVRRRGQEARLRCSPMKGHSHVYWYRQLPEEGLKFMVYLQKENIIDESGMPKERFSAEFPKEGPSILRIQQVVRGDSAAYFCASSPYQGRVQETQYFGPGTRLLVL.

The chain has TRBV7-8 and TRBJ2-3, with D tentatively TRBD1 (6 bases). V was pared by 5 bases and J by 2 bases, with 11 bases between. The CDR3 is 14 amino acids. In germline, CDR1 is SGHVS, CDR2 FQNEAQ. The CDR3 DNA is TGTGCCAGCAGCCTCTGGGGGCCCACAGATACGCAGTATTTT. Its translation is CASSLWGPTDTQYF.

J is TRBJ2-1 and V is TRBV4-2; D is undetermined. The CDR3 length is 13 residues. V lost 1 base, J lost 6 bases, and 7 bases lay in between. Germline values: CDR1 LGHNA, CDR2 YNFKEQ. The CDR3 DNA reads TGTGCCAGCAGCCAAGGGGTCGGCAATGAGCAGTTCTTC. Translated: CASSQGVGNEQFF.

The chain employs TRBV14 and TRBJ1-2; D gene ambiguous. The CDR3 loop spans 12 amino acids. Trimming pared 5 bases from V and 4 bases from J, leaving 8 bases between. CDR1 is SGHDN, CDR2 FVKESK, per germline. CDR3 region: CASSNAAYGYTF. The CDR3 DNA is TGTGCCAGCAGCAACGCAGCCTATGGCTACACCTTC.

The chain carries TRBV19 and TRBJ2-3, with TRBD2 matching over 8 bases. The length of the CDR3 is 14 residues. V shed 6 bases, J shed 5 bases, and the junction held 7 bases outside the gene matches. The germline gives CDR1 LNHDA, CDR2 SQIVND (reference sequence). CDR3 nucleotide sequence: TGTGCCAGTAGCCCACTGACTAGCGAAGATACGCAGTATTTT. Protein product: CASSPLTSEDTQYF.

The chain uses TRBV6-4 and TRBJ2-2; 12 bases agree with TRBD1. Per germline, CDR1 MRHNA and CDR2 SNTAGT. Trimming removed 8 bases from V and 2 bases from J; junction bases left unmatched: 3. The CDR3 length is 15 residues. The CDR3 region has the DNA TGTGCCAGCGGCGGGACAGGGGGCAACACCGGGGAGCTGTTTTTT. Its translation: CASGGTGGNTGELFF.

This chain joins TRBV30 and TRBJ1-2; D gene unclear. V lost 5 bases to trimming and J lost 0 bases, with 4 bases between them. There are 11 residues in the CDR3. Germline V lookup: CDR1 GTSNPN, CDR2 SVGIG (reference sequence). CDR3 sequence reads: CAWDPNYGYTF. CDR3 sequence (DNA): TGTGCCTGGGACCCTAACTATGGCTACACCTTC.

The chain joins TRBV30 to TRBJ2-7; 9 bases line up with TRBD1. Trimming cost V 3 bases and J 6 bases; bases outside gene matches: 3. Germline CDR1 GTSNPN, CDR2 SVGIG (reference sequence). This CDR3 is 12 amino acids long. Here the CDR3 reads CAWRQGAPEQYF. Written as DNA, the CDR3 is TGTGCCTGGAGACAGGGGGCACCCGAGCAGTACTTC.

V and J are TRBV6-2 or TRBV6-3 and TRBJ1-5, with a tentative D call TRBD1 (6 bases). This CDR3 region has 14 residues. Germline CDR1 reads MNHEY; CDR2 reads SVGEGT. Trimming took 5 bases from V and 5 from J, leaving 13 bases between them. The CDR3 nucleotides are TGTGCCAGCAGTCACGACAGGTATGATCAGCCCCAGCATTTT. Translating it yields CASSHDRYDQPQHF.